This T cell receptor (beta chain) was identified in a study of blood T cell repertoires in COVID-19. On the study more broadly: Both acute and convalescent COVID-19 samples were obtained from the United States, Italy and Spain. PBMCs, B-cell-depleted T cells, or T cells were the source of the cDNA or gDNA that made up the material.

Study processing details: Estimation of nucleated cell counts was performed using reference gene primer amplification. Clones were sequenced by immunoSEQ multiplex PCR, and TCRdb holds only the in-frame ones, with some missing. V, J and clone size are those of that table, while D and trimming were read from the DNA. The sample carries a few hundred thousand clones, about 87% recorded once. This clone was counted a few times. This TCR derives from a man between 60 and 70 years old with acute or convalescent COVID-19. The sample taken for sequencing was peripheral blood.

This CDR3 is CASSRAGGIVTYEQYF. In nucleotides, the CDR3 is TGTGCCAGCAGCCGTGCGGGGGGGATAGTCACCTACGAGCAGTACTTC. This chain uses TRBV7-2 with TRBJ2-7, with TRBD2 matching 9 bases. Germline V gene data show CDR1 as SGHTA and CDR2 as FQGNSA. Trimming took 5 bases from V and 2 from J; bases not matched to a gene: 10. This CDR3 comprises 16 residues.